This T cell receptor beta chain originates from a study of T cell responses to AZD1222 COVID-19 vaccine. The CDR3 loop spans 11 amino acids. The germline gives CDR1 DFQATT, CDR2 SNEGSKA (reference sequence). As to this clone: Antigen: not known.

Notes on the study in general: Within unmutated variant regions lay the reported targets of nearly half of spike-specific TCRs. CD4 TCRs associated with vaccination spanned spike, dominating at 160-218 and 743-854. It should be noted that donors were predominantly white British and more often female, and clonal diversity was possibly underestimated.

Sequencing used immunoSEQ multiplex PCR; TCRdb keeps in-frame clones, though not all of them. In the table there are under 95,000 clones, roughly 90% of which are singletons. The rearrangement links TRBV20-1 to TRBJ1-1, with TRBD1 as a possible D gene (5 bases). Sequences were derived from peripheral blood, sampled 28 days after the second AZD1222 dose. This receptor was identified in an adult who received the AZD1222 COVID-19 vaccine. The CDR3 nucleotides read TGCAGGGGCGGGACTAACACTGAAGCTTTCTTT. It yields the protein CRGGTNTEAFF.